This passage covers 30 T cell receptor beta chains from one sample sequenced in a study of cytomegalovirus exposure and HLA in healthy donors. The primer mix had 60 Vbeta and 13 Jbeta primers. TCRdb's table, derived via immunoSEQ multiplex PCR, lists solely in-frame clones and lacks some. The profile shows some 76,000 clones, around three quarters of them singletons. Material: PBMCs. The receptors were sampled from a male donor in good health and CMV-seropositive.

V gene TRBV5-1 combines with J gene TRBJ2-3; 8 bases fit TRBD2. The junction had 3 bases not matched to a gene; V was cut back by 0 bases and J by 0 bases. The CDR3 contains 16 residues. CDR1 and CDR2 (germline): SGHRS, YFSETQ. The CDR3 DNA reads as TGCGCCAGCAGCTTGGGACTAGCGTCTAGCACAGATACGCAGTATTTT. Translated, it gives CASSLGLASSTDTQYF.

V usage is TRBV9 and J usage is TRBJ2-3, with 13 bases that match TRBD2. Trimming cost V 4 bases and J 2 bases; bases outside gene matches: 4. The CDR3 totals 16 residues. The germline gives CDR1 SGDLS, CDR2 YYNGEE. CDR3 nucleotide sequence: TGTGCCAGCAGCATAGGGACTAGCGGGACCACAGATACGCAGTATTTT. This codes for CASSIGTSGTTDTQYF.

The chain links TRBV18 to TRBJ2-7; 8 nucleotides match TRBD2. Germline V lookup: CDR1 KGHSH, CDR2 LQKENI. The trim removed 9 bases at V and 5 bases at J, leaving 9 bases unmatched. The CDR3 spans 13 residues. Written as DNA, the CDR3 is TGTGCCAGTTCGACCACGGGGGGGAACGAGCAGTACTTC. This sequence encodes CASSTTGGNEQYF. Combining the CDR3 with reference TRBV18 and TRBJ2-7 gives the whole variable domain NAGVMQNPRHLVRRRGQEARLRCSPMKGHSHVYWYRQLPEEGLKFMVYLQKENIIDESGMPKERFSAEFPKEGPSILRIQQVVRGDSAAYFCASSTTGGNEQYFGPGTRLTVT.

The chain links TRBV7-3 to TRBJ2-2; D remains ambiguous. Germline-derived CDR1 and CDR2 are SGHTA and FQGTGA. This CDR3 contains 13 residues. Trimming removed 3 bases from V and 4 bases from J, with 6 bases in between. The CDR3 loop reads CASSLSGTGELFF. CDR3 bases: TGTGCCAGCAGCTTGTCCGGCACCGGGGAGCTGTTTTTT.

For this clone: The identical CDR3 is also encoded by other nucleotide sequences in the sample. This CDR3 is CASSLRGIEAFF. The CDR3 DNA reads TGTGCCAGCAGCTTAAGGGGCATCGAAGCTTTCTTT. The V call is TRBV7-9, the J call TRBJ1-1, with a weak D call TRBD1 (5 bases). CDR3 length equals 12 residues. The V and J ends lost 2 bases and 8 bases respectively, with 9 bases between them. Germline CDR1 and CDR2: SEHNR and FQNEAQ (reference sequence).

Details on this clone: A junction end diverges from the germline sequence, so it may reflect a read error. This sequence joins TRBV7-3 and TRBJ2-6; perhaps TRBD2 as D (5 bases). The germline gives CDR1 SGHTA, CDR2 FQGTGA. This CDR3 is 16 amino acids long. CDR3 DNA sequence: TGTTCCAGCAGCTTTTCCGGGATCTCTGGGGCCAACGTCCTGACTTTC. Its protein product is CSSSFSGISGANVLTF.

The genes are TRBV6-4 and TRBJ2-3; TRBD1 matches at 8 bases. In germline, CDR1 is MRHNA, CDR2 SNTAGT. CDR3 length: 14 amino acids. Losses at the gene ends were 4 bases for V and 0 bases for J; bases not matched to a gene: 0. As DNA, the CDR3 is TGTGCCAGCAGTGCAGGGGGCAGCACAGATACGCAGTATTTT. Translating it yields CASSAGGSTDTQYF.

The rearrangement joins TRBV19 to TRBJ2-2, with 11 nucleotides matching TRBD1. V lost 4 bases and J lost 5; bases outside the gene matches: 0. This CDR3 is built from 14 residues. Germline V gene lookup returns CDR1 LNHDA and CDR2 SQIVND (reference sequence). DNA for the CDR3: TGTGCCAGTAGTAGGGACAGGGGGACCGGGGAGCTGTTTTTT. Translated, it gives CASSRDRGTGELFF.

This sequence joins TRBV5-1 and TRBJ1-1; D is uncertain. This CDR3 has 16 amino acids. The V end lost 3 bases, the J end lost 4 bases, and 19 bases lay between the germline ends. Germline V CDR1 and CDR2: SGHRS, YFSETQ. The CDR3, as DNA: TGCGCCAGCAGCTCACGTCTGGCGGAGGGCGGCACTGAAGCTTTCTTT. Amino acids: CASSSRLAEGGTEAFF.

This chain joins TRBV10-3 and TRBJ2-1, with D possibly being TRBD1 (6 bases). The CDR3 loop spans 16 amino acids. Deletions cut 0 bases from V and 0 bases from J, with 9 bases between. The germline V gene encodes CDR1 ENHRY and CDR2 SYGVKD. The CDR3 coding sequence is TGTGCCATCAGTGAGTCAGCAGGGGTCTCCTACAATGAGCAGTTCTTC. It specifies CAISESAGVSYNEQFF.

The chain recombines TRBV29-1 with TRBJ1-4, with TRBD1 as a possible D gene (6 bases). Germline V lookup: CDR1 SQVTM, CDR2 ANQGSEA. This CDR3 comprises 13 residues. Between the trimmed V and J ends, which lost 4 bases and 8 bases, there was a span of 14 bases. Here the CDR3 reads CSVVGDQGEKLFF. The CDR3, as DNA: TGCAGCGTTGTAGGGGACCAGGGGGAAAAACTGTTTTTT. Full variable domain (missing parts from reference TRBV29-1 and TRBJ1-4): SAVISQKPSRDICQRGTSLTIQCQVDSQVTMMFWYRQQPGQSLTLIATANQGSEATYESGFVIDKFPISRPNLTFSTLTVSNMSPEDSSIYLCSVVGDQGEKLFFGSGTQLSVL.

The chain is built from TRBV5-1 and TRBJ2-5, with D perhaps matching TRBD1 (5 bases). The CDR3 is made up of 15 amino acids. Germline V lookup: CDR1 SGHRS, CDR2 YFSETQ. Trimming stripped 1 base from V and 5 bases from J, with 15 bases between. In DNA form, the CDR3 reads TGCGCCAGCAGCTTGAACAAGGGGTTATCGGAGACCCAGTACTTC. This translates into CASSLNKGLSETQYF.

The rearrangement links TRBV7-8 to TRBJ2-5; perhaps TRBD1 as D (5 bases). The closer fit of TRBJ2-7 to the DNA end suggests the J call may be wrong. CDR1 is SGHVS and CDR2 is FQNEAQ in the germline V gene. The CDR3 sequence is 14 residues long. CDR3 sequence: CASSLSRGTYEQYF. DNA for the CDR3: TGTGCCAGCAGCTTATCTAGGGGAACCTACGAGCAGTACTTC.

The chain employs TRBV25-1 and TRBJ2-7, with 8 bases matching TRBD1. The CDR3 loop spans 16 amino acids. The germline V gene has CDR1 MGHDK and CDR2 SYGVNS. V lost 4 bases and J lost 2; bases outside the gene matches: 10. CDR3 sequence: CASSASGTGFTYEQYF. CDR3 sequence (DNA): TGTGCCAGCAGTGCCTCGGGGACAGGCTTCACCTACGAGCAGTACTTC.

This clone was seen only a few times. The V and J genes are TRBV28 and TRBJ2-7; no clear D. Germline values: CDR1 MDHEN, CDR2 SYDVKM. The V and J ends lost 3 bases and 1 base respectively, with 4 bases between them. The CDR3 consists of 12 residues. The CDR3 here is CASSFLSYEQYF. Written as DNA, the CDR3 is TGTGCCAGCAGTTTCCTTTCCTACGAGCAGTACTTC.

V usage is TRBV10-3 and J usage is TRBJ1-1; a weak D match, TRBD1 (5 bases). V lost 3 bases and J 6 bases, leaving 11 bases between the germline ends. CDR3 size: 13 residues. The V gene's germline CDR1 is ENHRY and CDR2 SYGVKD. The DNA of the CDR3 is TGTGCCATCAGTGACAGGGTACATTCTGAAGCTTTCTTT. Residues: CAISDRVHSEAFF.

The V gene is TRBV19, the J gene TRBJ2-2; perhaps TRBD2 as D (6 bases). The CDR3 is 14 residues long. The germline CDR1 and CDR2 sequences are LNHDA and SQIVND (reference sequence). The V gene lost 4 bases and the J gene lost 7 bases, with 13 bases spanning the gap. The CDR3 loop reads CASSRLSGGGELFF. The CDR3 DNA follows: TGTGCCAGTAGTAGGCTTAGCGGAGGCGGGGAGCTGTTTTTT.

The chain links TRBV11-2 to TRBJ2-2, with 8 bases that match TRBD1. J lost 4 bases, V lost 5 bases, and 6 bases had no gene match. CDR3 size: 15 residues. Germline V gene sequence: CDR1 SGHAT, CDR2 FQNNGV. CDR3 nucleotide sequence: TGTGCCAGCAGCAGTACAGGGGGAGGCACCGGGGAGCTGTTTTTT. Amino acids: CASSSTGGGTGELFF.

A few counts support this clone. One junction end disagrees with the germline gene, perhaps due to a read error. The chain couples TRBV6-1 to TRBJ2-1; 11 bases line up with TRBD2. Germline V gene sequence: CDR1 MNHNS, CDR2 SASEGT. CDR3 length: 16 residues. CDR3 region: CAISEGTSGYYNEQFF. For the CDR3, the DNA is TGTGCCATCAGTGAGGGGACTAGCGGTTACTACAATGAGCAGTTCTTC.

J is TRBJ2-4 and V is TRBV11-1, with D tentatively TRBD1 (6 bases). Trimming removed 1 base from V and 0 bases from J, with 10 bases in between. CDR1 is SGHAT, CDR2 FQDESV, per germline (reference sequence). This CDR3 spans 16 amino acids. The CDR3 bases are TGTGCCAGCAGCTTAGGGGGGCAGCTAGCCAAAAACATTCAGTACTTC. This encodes CASSLGGQLAKNIQYF. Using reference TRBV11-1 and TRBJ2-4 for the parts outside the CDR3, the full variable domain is EAEVAQSPRYKITEKSQAVAFWCDPISGHATLYWYRQILGQGPELLVQFQDESVVDDSQLPKDRFSAERLKGVDSTLKIQPAELGDSAMYLCASSLGGQLAKNIQYFGAGTRLSVL.

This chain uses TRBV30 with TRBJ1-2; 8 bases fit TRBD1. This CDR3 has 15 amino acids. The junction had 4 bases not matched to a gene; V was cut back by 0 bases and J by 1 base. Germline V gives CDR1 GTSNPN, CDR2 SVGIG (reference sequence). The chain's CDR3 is CAWSVRTGNNYGYTF. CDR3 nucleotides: TGTGCCTGGAGTGTTAGGACAGGGAATAACTATGGCTACACCTTC.

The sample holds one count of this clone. CDR3 coding DNA: TGTGCCAGCAGTGAAGGTGGACAGGTCCTCACCGGGGAGCTGTTTTTT. Protein product: CASSEGGQVLTGELFF. The chain uses TRBV25-1 and TRBJ2-2; 7 nucleotides match TRBD1. The V gene's germline CDR1 is MGHDK and CDR2 SYGVNS. V was pared by 2 bases and J by 4 bases, with 7 bases of the junction left unmatched. The CDR3 contains 16 residues.

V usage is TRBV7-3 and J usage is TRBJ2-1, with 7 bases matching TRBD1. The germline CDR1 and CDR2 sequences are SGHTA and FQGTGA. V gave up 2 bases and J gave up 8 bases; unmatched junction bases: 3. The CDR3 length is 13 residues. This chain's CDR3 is CASSLSQGDEQFF. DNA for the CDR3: TGTGCCAGCAGCTTATCTCAGGGGGATGAGCAGTTCTTC.

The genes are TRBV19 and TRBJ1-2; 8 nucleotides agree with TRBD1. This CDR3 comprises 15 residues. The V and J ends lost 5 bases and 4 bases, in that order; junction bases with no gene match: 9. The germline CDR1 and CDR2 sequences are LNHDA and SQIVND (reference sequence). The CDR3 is CASSSTYQGAYGYTF. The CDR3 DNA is TGTGCCAGTAGTTCGACGTACCAGGGGGCCTATGGCTACACCTTC.

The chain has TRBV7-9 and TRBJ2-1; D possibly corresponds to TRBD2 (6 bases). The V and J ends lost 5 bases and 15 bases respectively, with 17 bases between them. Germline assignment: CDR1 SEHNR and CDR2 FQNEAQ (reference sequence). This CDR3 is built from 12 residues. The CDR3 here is CASSGPGLDRFF. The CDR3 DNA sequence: TGTGCCAGCAGCGGACCGGGACTCGATAGGTTCTTC.

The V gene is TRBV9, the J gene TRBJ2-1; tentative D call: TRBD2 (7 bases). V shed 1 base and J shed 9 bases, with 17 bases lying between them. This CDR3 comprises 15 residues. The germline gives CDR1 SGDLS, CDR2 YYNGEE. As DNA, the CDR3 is TGTGCCAGCAGCGTAAGGGGGGGGGCCGATTGTGAGCAGTTCTTC. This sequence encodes CASSVRGGADCEQFF. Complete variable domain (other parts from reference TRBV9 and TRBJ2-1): DSGVTQTPKHLITATGQRVTLRCSPRSGDLSVYWYQQSLDQGLQFLIQYYNGEERAKGNILERFSAQQFPDLHSELNLSSLELGDSALYFCASSVRGGADCEQFFGPGTRLTVL.

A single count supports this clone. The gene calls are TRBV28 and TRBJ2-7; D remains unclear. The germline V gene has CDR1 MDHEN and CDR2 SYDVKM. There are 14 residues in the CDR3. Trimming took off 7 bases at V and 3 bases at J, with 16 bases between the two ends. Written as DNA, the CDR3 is TGTGCCAGCAATCCGAGAACAGAAAACTACGAGCAGTACTTC. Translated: CASNPRTENYEQYF.

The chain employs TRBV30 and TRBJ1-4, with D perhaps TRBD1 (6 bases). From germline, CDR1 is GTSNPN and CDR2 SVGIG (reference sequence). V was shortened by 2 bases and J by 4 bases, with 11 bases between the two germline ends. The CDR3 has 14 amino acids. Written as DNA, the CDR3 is TGTGCCTGGAGTCTGACAGGCCTTAATGAAAAACTGTTTTTT. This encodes CAWSLTGLNEKLFF.

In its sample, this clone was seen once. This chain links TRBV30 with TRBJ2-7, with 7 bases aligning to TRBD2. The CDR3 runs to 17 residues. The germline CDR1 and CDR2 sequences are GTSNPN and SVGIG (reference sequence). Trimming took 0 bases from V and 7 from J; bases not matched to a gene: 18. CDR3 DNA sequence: TGTGCCTGGAGTGTACGGTGGTCTAGCGGCCAAGAGTGGGAGCAGTACTTC. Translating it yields CAWSVRWSSGQEWEQYF.

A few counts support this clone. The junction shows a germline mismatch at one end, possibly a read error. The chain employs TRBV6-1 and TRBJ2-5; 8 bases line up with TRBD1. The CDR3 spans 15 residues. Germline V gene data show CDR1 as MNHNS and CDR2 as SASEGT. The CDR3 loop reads CASTESGTGEETQYF. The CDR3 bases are TGTGCCAGCACTGAATCCGGGACAGGAGAAGAGACCCAGTACTTC.